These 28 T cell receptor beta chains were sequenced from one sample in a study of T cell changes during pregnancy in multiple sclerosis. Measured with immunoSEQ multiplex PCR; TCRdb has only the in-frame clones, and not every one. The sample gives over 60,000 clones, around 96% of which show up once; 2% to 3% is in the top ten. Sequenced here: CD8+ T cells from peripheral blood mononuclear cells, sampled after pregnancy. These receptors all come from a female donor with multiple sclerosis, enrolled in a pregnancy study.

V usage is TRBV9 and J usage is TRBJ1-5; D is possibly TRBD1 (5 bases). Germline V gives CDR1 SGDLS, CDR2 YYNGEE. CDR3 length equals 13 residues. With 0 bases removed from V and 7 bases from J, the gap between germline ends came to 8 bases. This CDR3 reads CASSVGQGQPQHF. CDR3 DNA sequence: TGTGCCAGCAGCGTAGGGCAGGGACAGCCCCAGCATTTT.

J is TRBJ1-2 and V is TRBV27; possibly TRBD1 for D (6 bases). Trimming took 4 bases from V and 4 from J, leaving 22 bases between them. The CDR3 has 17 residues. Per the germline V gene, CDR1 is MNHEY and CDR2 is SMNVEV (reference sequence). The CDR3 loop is CASSSSPAVQGTYGYTF. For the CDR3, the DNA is TGTGCCAGCAGTTCGAGTCCGGCGGTGCAGGGGACCTATGGCTACACCTTC.

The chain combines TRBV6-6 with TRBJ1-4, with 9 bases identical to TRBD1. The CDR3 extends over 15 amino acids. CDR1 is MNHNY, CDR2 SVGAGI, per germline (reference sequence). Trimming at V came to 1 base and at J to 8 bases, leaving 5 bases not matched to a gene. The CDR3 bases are TGTGCCAGCAGTTACTTACAGGGGGCTCAGGAAAAACTGTTTTTT. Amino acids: CASSYLQGAQEKLFF.

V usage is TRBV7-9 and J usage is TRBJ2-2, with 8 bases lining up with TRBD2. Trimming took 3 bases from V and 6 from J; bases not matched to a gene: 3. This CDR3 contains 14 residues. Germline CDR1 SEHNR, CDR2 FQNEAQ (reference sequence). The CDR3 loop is CASSLGLGSGELFF. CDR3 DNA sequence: TGTGCCAGCAGCTTGGGACTAGGATCCGGGGAGCTGTTTTTT.

The CDR3 loop reads CASSFGRGHQPQHF. The CDR3 nucleotides are TGTGCCAGCAGCTTTGGGCGGGGACATCAGCCCCAGCATTTT. The rearrangement links TRBV5-6 to TRBJ1-5, with D perhaps matching TRBD1 (5 bases). Per the germline V gene, CDR1 is SGHDT and CDR2 is YYEEEE. The CDR3 length is 14 residues. Trimming pared 2 bases from V and 5 bases from J, leaving 11 bases between.

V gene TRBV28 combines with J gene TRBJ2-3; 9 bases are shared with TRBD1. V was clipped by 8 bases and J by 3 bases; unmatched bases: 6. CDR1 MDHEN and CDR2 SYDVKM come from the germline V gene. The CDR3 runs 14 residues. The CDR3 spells CASRMDRGTDTQYF. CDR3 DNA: TGTGCCAGCCGGATGGACAGGGGAACAGATACGCAGTATTTT.

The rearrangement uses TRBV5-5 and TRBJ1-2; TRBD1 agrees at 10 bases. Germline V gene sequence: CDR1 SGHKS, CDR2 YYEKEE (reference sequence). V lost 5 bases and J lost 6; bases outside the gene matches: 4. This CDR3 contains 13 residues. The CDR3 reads CASRFGTGDGYTF. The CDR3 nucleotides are TGTGCCAGCAGATTCGGGACAGGGGATGGCTACACCTTC.

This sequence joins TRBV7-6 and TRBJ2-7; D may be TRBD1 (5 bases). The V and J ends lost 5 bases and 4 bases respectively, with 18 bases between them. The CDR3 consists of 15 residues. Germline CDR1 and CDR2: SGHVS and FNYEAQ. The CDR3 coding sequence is TGTGCCAGCAGCCCGCAAAGGGGTAGTTTTTACGAGCAGTACTTC. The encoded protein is CASSPQRGSFYEQYF.

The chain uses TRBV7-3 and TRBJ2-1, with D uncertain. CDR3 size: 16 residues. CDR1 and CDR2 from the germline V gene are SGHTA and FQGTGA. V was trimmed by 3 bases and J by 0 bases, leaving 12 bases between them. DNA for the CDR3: TGTGCCAGCAGCTTTAATTATACATACTCCTACAATGAGCAGTTCTTC. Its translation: CASSFNYTYSYNEQFF.

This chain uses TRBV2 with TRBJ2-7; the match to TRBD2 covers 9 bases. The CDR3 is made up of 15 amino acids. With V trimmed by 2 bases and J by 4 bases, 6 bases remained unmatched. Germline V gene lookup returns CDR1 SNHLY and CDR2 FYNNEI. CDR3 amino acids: CASSERAGGRYEQYF. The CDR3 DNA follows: TGTGCCAGCAGTGAAAGGGCGGGAGGGCGTTACGAGCAGTACTTC.

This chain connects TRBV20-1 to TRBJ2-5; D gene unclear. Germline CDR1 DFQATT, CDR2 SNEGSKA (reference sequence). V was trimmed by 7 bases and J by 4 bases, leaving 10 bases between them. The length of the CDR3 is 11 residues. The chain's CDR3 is CSGPVGETQYF. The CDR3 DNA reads TGCAGTGGCCCGGTTGGAGAGACCCAGTACTTC.

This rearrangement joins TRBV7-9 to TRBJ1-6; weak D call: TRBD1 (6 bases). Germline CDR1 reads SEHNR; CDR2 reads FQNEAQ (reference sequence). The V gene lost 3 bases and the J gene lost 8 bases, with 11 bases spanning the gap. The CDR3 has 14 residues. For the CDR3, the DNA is TGTGCCAGCAGCTTTACAGGGCTAGATTCACCCCTCCACTTT. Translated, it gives CASSFTGLDSPLHF.

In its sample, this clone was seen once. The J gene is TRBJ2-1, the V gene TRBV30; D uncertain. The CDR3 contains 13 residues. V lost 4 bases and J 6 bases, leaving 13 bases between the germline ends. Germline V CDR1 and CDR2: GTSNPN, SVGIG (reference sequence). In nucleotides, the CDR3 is TGTGCCTGGACGTCCTCCCGAGGCAATGAGCAGTTCTTC. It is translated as CAWTSSRGNEQFF.

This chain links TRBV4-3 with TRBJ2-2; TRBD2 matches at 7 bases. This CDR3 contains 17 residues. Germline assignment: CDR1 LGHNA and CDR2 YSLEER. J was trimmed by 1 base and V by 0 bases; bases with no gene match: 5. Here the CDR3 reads CASSQDLSGMNTGELFF. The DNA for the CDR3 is TGCGCCAGCAGCCAAGATTTGAGCGGGATGAACACCGGGGAGCTGTTTTTT.

The CDR3 sequence: CASTQHRDSNQPQHF. CDR3 coding DNA: TGTGCCAGTACCCAGCACAGGGATAGCAATCAGCCCCAGCATTTT. This sequence joins TRBV19 and TRBJ1-5, with D possibly matching TRBD1 (6 bases). CDR3 size: 15 residues. CDR1 is LNHDA and CDR2 is SQIVND in the germline V gene (reference sequence). Trimming cost V 7 bases and J 0 bases, with 13 bases left between them.

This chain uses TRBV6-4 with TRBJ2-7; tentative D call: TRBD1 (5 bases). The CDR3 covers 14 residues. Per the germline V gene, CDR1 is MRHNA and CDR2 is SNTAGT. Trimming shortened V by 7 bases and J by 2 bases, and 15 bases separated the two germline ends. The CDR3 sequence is CASTGALSTYEQYF. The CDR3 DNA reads TGTGCCAGCACTGGGGCACTGAGTACCTACGAGCAGTACTTC.

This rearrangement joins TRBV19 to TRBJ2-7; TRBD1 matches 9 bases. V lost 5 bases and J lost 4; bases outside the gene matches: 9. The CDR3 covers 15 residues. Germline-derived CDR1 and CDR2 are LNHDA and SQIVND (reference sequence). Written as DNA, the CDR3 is TGTGCCAGTAGTGCCGGGACAGGGCAGAGGTACGAGCAGTACTTC. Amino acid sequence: CASSAGTGQRYEQYF.

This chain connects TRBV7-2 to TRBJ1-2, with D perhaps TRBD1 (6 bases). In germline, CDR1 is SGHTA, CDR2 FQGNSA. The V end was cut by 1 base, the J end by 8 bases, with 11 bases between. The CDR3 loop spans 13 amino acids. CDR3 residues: CASSLGQVLGYTF. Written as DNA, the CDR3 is TGTGCCAGCAGCTTAGGACAGGTCCTGGGCTACACCTTC. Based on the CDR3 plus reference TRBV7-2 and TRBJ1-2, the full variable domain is GAGVSQSPSNKVTEKGKDVELRCDPISGHTALYWYRQSLGQGLEFLIYFQGNSAPDKSGLPSDRFSAERTGGSVSTLTIQRTQQEDSAVYLCASSLGQVLGYTFGSGTRLTVV.

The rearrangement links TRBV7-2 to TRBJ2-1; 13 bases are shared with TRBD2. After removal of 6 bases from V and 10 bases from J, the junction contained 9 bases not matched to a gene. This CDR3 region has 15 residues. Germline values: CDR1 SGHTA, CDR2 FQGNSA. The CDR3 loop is CASSSTGTSGTEQFF. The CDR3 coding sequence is TGTGCCAGCAGTTCAACCGGGACTAGCGGGACCGAGCAGTTCTTC.

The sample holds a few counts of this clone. For the CDR3, the DNA is TGTGCCAGCAGCTTCGCTGGGGTCCAGGGTCCATACGAGCAGTACTTC. Translating gives CASSFAGVQGPYEQYF. The chain has TRBV5-6 and TRBJ2-7; perhaps TRBD1 as D (5 bases). The CDR3 contains 16 residues. V was shortened by 2 bases and J by 4 bases, with 19 bases between the two germline ends. CDR1 SGHDT and CDR2 YYEEEE come from the germline V gene.

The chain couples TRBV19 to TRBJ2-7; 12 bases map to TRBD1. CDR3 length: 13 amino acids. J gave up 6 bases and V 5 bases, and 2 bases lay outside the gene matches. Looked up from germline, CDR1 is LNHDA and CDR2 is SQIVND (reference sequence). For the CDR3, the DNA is TGTGCCAGTAGTCCGGGACAGGGGGCCGAGCAGTACTTC. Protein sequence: CASSPGQGAEQYF.

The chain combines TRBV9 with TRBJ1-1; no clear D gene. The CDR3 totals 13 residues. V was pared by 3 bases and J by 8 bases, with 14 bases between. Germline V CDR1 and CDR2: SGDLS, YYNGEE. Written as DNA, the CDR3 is TGTGCCAGCAGCGGAGCGGACCGGAGAGAAGCTTTCTTT. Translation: CASSGADRREAFF. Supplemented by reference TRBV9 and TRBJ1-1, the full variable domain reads DSGVTQTPKHLITATGQRVTLRCSPRSGDLSVYWYQQSLDQGLQFLIQYYNGEERAKGNILERFSAQQFPDLHSELNLSSLELGDSALYFCASSGADRREAFFGQGTRLTVV.

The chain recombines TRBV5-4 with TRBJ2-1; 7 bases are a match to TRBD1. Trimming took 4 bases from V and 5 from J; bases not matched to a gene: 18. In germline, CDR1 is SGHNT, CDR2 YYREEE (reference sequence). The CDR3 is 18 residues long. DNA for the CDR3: TGTGCCAGCAGCATCCTTTGGGGGACAGACCCCAAGAACAATGAGCAGTTCTTC. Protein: CASSILWGTDPKNNEQFF.

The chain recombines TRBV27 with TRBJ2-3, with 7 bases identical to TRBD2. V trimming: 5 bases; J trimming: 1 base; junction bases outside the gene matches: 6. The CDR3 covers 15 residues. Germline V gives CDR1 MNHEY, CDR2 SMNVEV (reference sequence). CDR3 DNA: TGTGCCAGCAGTAGATCTAGCGGCCGCACAGATACGCAGTATTTT. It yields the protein CASSRSSGRTDTQYF.

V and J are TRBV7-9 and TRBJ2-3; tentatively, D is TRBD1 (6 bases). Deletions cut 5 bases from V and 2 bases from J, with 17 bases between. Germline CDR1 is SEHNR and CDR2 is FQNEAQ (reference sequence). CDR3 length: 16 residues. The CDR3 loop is CASSPTSGHYTDTQYF. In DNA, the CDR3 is TGTGCCAGCAGCCCAACTTCGGGACATTACACAGATACGCAGTATTTT.

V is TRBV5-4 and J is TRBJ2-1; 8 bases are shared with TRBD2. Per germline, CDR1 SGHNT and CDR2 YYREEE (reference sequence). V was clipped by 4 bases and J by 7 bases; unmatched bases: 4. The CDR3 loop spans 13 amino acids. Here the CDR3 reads CASSLPGGNEQFF. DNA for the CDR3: TGTGCCAGCAGCCTCCCGGGGGGGAATGAGCAGTTCTTC.

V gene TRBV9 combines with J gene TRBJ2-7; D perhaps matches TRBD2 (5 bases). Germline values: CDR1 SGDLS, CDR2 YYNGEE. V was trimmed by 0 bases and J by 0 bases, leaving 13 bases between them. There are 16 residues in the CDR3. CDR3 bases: TGTGCCAGCAGCGTAGGCCCTAGCTCCCCCTCCTACGAGCAGTACTTC. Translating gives CASSVGPSSPSYEQYF.

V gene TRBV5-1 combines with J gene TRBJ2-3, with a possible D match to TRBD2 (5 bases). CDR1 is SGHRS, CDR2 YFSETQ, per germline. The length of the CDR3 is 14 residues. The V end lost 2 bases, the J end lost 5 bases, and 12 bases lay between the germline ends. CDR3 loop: CASSFGREKDTQYF. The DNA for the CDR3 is TGCGCCAGCAGCTTTGGCCGGGAAAAAGATACGCAGTATTTT.